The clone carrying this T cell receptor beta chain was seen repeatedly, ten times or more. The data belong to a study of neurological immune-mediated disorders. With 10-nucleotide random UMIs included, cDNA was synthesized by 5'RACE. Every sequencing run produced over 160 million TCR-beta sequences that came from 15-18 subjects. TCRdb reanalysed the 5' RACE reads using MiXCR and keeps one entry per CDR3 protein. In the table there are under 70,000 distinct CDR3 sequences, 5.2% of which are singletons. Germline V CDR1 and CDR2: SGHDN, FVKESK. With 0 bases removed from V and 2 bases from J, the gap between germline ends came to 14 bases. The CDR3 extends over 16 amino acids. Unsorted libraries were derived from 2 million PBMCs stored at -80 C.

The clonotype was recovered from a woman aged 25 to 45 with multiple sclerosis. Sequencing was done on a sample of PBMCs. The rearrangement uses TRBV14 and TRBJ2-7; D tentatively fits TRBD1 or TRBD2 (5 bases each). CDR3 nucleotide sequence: TGTGCCAGCAGCCAAGATCCATGGGACGGCACCTACGAGCAGTACTTC. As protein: CASSQDPWDGTYEQYF.